The rows below give T cell receptor beta chains drawn from one sample of a study of T cells in localized non-small cell lung cancer. Method: immunoSEQ multiplex PCR; TCRdb's copy keeps in-frame clones and lacks some. The profile shows approximately 15,000 clones, more than 75% of them singletons. Specimen: peripheral blood mononuclear cells, collected before any cancer treatment. The source is a male donor at least 60 years old with stage II lung adenocarcinoma. CDR3s leave out the opening cysteine and the closing phenylalanine or tryptophan. Some rows have no size entry. The others give once, few or many, or a class for an expanded clone.

cdr3_aa	v_call	clone_size
ASSAGTSGTTYTYNEQF	TRBV2	few
ASSLTGNQPQH	TRBV11-3	NA
ASSLERGGDYNEQF	TRBV5-6	NA
ASSEYSGSRGADTQY	TRBV25-1	NA
ASSFQGNTEAF	TRBV7-9	NA
ASSQPRLADTGELF	TRBV14	NA
ASSLGGTSGGLNEQY	TRBV7-9	NA
ASSFGPDQPQH	TRBV5-1	NA
ASSPLTGIPEAF	TRBV9	NA
ASSSRTGNTEAF	TRBV6-6	NA
ASSQGPTGGVYEQY	TRBV4-1	NA
ASSLGLGPYNEQF	TRBV7-6	NA
AWGQGRVFTGELF	TRBV30	NA
ASSQATVGPGKADTQY	TRBV4-2	NA